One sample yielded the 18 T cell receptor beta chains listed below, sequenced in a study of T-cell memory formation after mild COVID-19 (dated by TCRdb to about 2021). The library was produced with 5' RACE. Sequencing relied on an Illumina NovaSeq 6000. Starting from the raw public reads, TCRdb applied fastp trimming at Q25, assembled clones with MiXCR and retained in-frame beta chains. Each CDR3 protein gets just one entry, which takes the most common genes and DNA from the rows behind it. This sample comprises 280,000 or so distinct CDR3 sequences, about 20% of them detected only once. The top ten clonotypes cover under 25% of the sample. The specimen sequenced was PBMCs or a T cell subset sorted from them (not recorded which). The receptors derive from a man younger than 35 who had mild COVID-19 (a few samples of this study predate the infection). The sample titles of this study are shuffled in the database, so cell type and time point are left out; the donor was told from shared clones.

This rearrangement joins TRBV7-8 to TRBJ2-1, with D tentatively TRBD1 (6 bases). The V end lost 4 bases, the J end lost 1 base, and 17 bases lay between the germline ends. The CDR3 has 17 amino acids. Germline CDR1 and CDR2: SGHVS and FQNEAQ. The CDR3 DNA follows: TGTGCCAGCAGCTCACTTGCCACGGGACAATCCTACAATGAGCAGTTCTTC. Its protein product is CASSSLATGQSYNEQFF.

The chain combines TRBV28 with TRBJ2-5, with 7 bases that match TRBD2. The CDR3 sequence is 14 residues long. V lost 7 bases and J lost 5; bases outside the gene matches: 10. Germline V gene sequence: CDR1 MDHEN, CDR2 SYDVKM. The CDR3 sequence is CASKQGGAGETQYF. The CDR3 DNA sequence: TGTGCCAGCAAGCAGGGAGGGGCGGGGGAGACCCAGTACTTC.

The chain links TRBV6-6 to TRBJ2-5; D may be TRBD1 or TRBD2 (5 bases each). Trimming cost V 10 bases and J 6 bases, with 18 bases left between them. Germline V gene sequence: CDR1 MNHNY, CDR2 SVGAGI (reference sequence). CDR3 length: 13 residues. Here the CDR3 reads CAIRLGDLQTQYF. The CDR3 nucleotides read TGTGCCATCCGCTTAGGGGACCTCCAGACCCAGTACTTC.

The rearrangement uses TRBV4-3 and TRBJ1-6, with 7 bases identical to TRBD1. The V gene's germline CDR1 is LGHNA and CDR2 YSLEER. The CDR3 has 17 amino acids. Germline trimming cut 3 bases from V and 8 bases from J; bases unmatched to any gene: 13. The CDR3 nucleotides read TGCGCCAGCAGCCACCTAAGGGCGGGACAGATTCATTCACCCCTCCACTTT. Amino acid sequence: CASSHLRAGQIHSPLHF.

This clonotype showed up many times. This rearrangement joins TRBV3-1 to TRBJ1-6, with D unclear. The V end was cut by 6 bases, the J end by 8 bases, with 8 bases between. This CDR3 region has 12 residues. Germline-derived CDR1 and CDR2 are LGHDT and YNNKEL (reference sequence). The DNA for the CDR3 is TGTGCCAGCAGGAAACCGGATTCACCCCTCCACTTT. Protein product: CASRKPDSPLHF. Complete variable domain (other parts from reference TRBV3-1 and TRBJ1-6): DTAVSQTPKYLVTQMGNDKSIKCEQNLGHDTMYWYKQDSKKFLKIMFSYNNKELIINETVPNRFSPKSPDKAHLNLHINSLELGDSAVYFCASRKPDSPLHFGNGTRLTVT.

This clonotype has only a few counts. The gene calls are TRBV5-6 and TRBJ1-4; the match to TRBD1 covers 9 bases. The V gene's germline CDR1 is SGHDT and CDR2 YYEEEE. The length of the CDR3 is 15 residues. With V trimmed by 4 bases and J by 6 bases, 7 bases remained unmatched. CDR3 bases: TGTGCCAGCAGCCCAGGGACAGGGACGGATGAAAAACTGTTTTTT. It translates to CASSPGTGTDEKLFF.

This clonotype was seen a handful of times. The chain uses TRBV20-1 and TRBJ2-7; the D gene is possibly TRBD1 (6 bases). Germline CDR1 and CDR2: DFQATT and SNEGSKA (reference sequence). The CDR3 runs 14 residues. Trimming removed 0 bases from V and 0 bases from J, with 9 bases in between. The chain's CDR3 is CSARDTGLSYEQYF. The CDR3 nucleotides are TGCAGTGCTAGAGATACAGGGCTCTCCTACGAGCAGTACTTC.

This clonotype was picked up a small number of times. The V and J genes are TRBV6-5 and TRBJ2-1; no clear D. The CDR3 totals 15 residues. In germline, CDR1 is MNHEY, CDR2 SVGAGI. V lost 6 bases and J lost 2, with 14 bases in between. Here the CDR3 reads CASRPYYDPYNEQFF. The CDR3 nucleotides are TGTGCCAGCAGGCCCTATTACGACCCCTACAATGAGCAGTTCTTC.

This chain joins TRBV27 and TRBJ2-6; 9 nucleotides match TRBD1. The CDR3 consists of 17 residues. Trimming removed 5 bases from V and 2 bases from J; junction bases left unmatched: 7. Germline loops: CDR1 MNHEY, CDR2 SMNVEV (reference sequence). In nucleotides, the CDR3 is TGTGCCAGCAGTGTACACAGGGGGCAGACTGGGGCCAACGTCCTGACTTTC. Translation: CASSVHRGQTGANVLTF. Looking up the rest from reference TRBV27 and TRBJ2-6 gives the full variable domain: EAQVTQNPRYLITVTGKKLTVTCSQNMNHEYMSWYRQDPGLGLRQIYYSMNVEVTDKGDVPEGYKVSRKEKRNFPLILESPSPNQTSLYFCASSVHRGQTGANVLTFGAGSRLTVL.

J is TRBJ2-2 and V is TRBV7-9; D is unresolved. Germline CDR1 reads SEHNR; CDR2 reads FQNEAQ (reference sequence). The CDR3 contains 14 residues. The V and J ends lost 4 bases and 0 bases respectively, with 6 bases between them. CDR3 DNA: TGTGCCAGCAGCTCCCAGGCGAACACCGGGGAGCTGTTTTTT. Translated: CASSSQANTGELFF.

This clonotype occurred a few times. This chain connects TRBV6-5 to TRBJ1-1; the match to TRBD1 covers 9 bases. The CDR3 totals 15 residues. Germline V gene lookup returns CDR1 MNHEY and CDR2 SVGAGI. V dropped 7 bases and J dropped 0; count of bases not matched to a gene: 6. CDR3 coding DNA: TGTGCCAGCATTTGGACAGGGGCGATGAACACTGAAGCTTTCTTT. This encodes CASIWTGAMNTEAFF.

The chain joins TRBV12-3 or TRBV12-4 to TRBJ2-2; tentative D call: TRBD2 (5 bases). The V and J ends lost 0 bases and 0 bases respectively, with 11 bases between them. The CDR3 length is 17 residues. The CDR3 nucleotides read TGTGCCAGCAGTTTAGCAGGAGGTCACTCGAACACCGGGGAGCTGTTTTTT. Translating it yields CASSLAGGHSNTGELFF.

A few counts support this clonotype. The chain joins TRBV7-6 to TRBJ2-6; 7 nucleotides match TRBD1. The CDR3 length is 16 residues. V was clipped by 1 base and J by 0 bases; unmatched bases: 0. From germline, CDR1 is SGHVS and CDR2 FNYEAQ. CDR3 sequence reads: CASSLDRGSGANVLTF. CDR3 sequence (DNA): TGTGCCAGCAGCTTAGACAGGGGCTCTGGGGCCAACGTCCTGACTTTC.

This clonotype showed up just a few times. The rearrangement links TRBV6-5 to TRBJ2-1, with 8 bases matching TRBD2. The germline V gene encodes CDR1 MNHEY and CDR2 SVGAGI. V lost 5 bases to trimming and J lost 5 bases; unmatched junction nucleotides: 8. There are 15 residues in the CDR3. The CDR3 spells CASSRGLGTNNEQFF. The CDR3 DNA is TGTGCCAGCAGTCGGGGACTAGGGACTAACAATGAGCAGTTCTTC.

CDR3 protein: CASSARQGAKRQPQHF. In DNA, the CDR3 is TGTGCCAGTAGTGCGCGACAGGGGGCTAAACGGCAGCCCCAGCATTTT. This chain links TRBV19 with TRBJ1-5, with 10 nucleotides matching TRBD1. Germline-derived CDR1 and CDR2 are LNHDA and SQIVND (reference sequence). V shed 5 bases and J 7 bases; nucleotides not matched to a gene: 11. The CDR3 extends over 16 amino acids.

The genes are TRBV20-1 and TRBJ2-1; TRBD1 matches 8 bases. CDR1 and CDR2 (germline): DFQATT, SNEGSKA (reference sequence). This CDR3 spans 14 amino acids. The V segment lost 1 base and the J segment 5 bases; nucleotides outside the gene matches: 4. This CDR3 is CSARGRGLDNEQFF. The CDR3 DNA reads TGCAGTGCTAGAGGCAGGGGGCTCGACAATGAGCAGTTCTTC.

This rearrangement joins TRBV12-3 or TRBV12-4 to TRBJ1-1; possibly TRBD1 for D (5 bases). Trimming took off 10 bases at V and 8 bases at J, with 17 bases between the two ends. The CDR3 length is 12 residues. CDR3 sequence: CATSLAGGEAFF. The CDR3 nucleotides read TGTGCCACCTCACTGGCGGGGGGGGAAGCTTTCTTT.

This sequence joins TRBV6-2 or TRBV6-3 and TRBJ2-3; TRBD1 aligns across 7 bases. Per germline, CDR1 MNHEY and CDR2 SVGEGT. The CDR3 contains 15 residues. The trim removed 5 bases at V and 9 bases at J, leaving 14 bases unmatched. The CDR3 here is CASSPAGTAISTQYF. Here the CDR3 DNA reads TGTGCCAGCAGTCCCGCCGGGACAGCGATTAGCACGCAGTATTTT.